The following is a T cell receptor (beta chain) sequence with its context. What antigen it recognizes has not been identified. The sample holds no much larger clone one base away, and base qualities are not on file. No treatment had been received by any patient before thyroid surgery. The study retrospectively analysed patient clinical samples collected from the early 2010s to the late 2010s using T-cell receptor beta sequencing. This sample is part of a study of metastatic and nonmetastatic thyroid tumors (TCRdb year 2020). In terms of the full investigation: The researchers compared repertoires between peripheral blood samples and tumor or nodule tissue samples from patients with malignant or benign thyroid disease. The investigation overall reported the following: TCR beta diversity was reported as significantly higher in malignant tumors than in benign nodules, in both blood and tumor samples.

Libraries were made using PCR. The listed sequencing device is Illumina HiSeq 4000. High-throughput sequencing was used to profile the CDR3 region of the TCR beta-chain in every patient. The original pipeline was this. The researchers built a classifier to tell apart papillary thyroid cancer patients with distant metastasis, based on CDR3 differences among clinicopathological groups. Repertoire diversity was assessed with the Shannon index, and tumor-blood repertoire similarity with the Morisita-Horn index. In-frame beta chains were kept once TCRdb had trimmed the public reads at Q25 with fastp and called clones with MiXCR. TCRdb, not the authors, supplied the V and J calls. Across this sample there are 35,000 to 50,000 clones, with 4% to 5% seen only once. 7.5% to 10% of the sample rests with the top ten. Deletion took 9 bases off V and 4 bases off J, with a span of 25 bases between the germline ends. Including the terminal cysteine and phenylalanine, the CDR3 comprises 16 residues. Just CDR3 DNA is preserved here, 48 bases in frame from base 1. CDR1 and CDR2 are read off the germline V gene as SNHLY and FYNNEI.

This sequence was found in a female donor with papillary thyroid cancer or a benign thyroid nodule (not recorded which). Some clones in this sample may be carry-over from other donors' samples. Here the chain combines TRBV2 and TRBJ2-7; the D segment could be TRBD1, given 5 matching bases. Sequencing used blood. The nucleotide sequence is TGTGCCAGTACCGTCGTAGGACACCTGAAGATATACGAGCAGTACTTC. It specifies CASTVVGHLKIYEQYF.